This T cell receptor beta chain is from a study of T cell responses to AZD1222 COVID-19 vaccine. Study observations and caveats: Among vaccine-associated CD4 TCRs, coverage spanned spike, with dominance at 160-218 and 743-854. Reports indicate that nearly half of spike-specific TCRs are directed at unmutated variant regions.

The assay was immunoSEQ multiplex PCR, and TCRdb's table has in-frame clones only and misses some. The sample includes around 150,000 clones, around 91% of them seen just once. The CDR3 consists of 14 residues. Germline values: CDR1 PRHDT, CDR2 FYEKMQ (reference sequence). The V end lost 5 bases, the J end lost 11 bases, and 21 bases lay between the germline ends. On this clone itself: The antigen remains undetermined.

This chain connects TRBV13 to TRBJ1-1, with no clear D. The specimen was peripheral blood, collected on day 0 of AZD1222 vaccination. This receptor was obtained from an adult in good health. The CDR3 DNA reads TGTGCCAGCAGCGCACCGGAAGCGGATGCGGGGGCTTTCTTT. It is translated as CASSAPEADAGAFF.